This entry is about one TCR beta chain. Its antigen is as yet unknown. This CDR3 comprises 14 residues. V was trimmed by 1 base and J by 3 bases, leaving 9 bases between them. Germline V lookup: CDR1 SGHTA, CDR2 FQGNSA. This entry belongs to a study of cytomegalovirus exposure and HLA in healthy donors. Background on the study: A prior study identified just under 120 million unique TCR beta sequences from 200 million or so T cells. General study points: Later findings reportedly placed an Asian-associated ancestry cluster below the approximately 630-donor mean for N-insertions. With further analysis later on, most CMV-associated TCR beta chains appeared HLA-restricted. A few chains tied to CMV proved CMV antigen-specific in vitro.

PCR was performed using 60 Vbeta and 13 Jbeta primers. The method was immunoSEQ multiplex PCR; TCRdb's version includes in-frame clones alone and lacks a portion of them. The sample carries 200,000 to 250,000 clones, 82% recorded once. The sequencing input was PBMCs. The rearrangement joins TRBV7-2 to TRBJ2-5; D is ambiguous. The receptor was isolated from a woman between 40 and 55 years old in good health and CMV-seropositive. The CDR3 sequence: CASSLGANKETQYF. In DNA form, the CDR3 reads TGTGCCAGCAGCTTAGGGGCTAACAAAGAGACCCAGTACTTC.